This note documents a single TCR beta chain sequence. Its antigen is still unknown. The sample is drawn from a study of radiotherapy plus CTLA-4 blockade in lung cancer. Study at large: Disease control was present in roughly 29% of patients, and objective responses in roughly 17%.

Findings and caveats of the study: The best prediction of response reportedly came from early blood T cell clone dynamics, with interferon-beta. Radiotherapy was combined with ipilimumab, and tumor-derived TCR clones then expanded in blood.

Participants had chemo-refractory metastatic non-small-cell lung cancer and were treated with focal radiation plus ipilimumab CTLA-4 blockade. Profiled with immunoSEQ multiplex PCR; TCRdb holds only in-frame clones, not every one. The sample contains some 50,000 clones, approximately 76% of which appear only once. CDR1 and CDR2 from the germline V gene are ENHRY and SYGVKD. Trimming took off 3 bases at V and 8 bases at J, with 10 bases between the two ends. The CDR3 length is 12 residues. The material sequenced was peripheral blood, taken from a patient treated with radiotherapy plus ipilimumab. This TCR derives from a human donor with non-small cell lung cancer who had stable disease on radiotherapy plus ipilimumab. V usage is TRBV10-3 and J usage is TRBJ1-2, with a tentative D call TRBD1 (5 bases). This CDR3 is CAISEKGDGYTF. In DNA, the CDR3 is TGTGCCATCAGTGAAAAAGGGGACGGCTACACCTTC.